What follows describes a single TCR beta chain. The data were taken from a study of identical twins. Trimming stripped 0 bases from V and 7 bases from J, with 10 bases between. Germline values: CDR1 SGHRS, CDR2 YFSETQ. This CDR3 has 14 amino acids. TCRdb re-derived calls from the 5' RACE reads in MiXCR, one entry per CDR3 protein. This table has hundreds of thousands of distinct CDR3 sequences, 18% appearing once. These data were likewise used in another study, on T cells expressing NK-cell markers. This second report adds: The CD3+CD56-NKG2C+ fraction was also led by these clonotypes in several donors.

The clonotype comes from a woman younger than 30 in good health. The chain recombines TRBV5-1 with TRBJ2-2, with D possibly being TRBD2 (5 bases). Sequenced material: PBMCs. The CDR3 reads CASSLAGGDGELFF. The CDR3 nucleotides are TGCGCCAGCAGCTTGGCCGGAGGAGACGGGGAGCTGTTTTTT.